Listed below are T cell receptor beta chains from one sample, sequenced in a study of response to subunit inactivated influenza vaccine. In TCRdb, the RT-PCR reads were re-called with MiXCR into one record per CDR3 protein. This sample has 400,000 to 650,000 distinct CDR3 sequences; roughly 7.9% occur once, and the top ten carry under 15%. Sample: PBMCs from blood, taken approximately 25 months after vaccination. These receptors all come from a man between 50 and 69 years old who received an inactivated influenza vaccine. Both conserved end residues are part of each CDR3. The D gene is left open where the match is weak. For some rows the clone size is stated as once, few or many, or as a class when expanded; others skip it.

clone size	V gene	D gene	J gene	CDR3 protein	CDR3 DNA
few	TRBV24-1	TRBD1	TRBJ2-2	CATSEPQQGTGELFF	TGTGCCACCAGTGAACCTCAACAGGGGACCGGGGAGCTGTTTTTT
few	TRBV28	-	TRBJ2-7	CASSLFGRRSSYEQYF	TGTGCCAGCAGTTTATTCGGACGGCGGAGCTCCTACGAGCAGTACTTC
-	TRBV15	-	TRBJ1-5	CATSRPWREPQHF	TGTGCCACCAGCAGACCCTGGCGGGAGCCCCAGCATTTT
-	TRBV4-1	-	TRBJ2-5	CASSHPGSPETQYF	TGCGCCAGCAGCCACCCCGGGAGCCCCGAGACCCAGTACTTC
many	TRBV3-1	TRBD2	TRBJ2-2	CASSQVVKAGGLNTGELFF	TGTGCCAGCAGCCAAGTAGTCAAAGCGGGGGGACTAAACACCGGGGAGCTGTTTTTT
-	TRBV12-3/TRBV12-4	-	TRBJ2-7	CASSPPQGYEQYF	TGTGCCAGCAGTCCACCTCAGGGCTACGAGCAGTACTTC
-	TRBV12-3/TRBV12-4	TRBD1	TRBJ2-3	CASRVTGGLLDTQYF	TGTGCCAGCAGAGTGACAGGGGGACTCTTGGATACGCAGTATTTT
few	TRBV20-1	-	TRBJ1-6	CSAREAENSYNSPLHF	TGCAGTGCTAGAGAGGCGGAGAACTCCTATAATTCACCCCTCCACTTT
many	TRBV3-1	-	TRBJ1-1	CASSQRGAEAFF	TGTGCCAGCAGCCAACGGGGTGCTGAAGCTTTCTTT
few	TRBV6-6	-	TRBJ2-3	CASSYLGTDTQYF	TGTGCCAGCAGTTACCTCGGCACAGATACGCAGTATTTT
few	TRBV20-1	-	TRBJ2-4	CSSRAEIAKNIQYF	TGCAGTTCTAGAGCAGAAATAGCCAAAAACATTCAGTACTTC
-	TRBV27	-	TRBJ2-1	CASSFLATYNEQFF	TGTGCCAGCAGTTTCTTAGCGACCTACAATGAGCAGTTCTTC
-	TRBV11-2	-	TRBJ2-5	CARLEETQYF	TGTGCCCGATTAGAAGAGACCCAGTACTTC
few	TRBV12-3/TRBV12-4	-	TRBJ2-4	CASSLMGRAKNIQYF	TGTGCCAGCAGTTTAATGGGACGGGCCAAAAACATTCAGTACTTC
few	TRBV16	-	TRBJ2-5	CASSQGIGIQETQYF	TGTGCCAGCAGCCAAGGGATAGGGATACAAGAGACCCAGTACTTC
few	TRBV4-3	-	TRBJ1-2	CASSQERGAQFGGYTF	TGCGCCAGCAGCCAAGAGCGGGGGGCGCAGTTCGGTGGCTACACCTTC
many	TRBV4-3	TRBD1	TRBJ2-5	CASSQGDRVETQYF	TGCGCCAGCAGCCAAGGTGACAGGGTTGAGACCCAGTACTTC
-	TRBV2	TRBD1	TRBJ2-1	CASRSTGGENEQFF	TGTGCCAGCCGTTCGACAGGGGGCGAGAATGAGCAGTTCTTC
few	TRBV6-5	-	TRBJ2-3	CASSYGRPRPYTQYF	TGTGCCAGCAGTTACGGGCGTCCCCGTCCGTATACGCAGTATTTT
-	TRBV7-6	TRBD2	TRBJ2-3	CASSFSRGGRTDTQYF	TGTGCCAGCAGCTTCTCCCGTGGCGGGAGGACAGATACGCAGTATTTT
many	TRBV10-3	TRBD2	TRBJ2-1	CAISGTSGAYNEQFF	TGTGCCATCAGTGGGACTAGCGGGGCCTACAATGAGCAGTTCTTC
-	TRBV5-1	-	TRBJ2-3	CASSRSATTDTQYF	TGCGCCAGCAGCCGGAGTGCCACAACAGATACGCAGTATTTT
many	TRBV27	TRBD1	TRBJ2-7	CASSLLGGRYEQYF	TGTGCCAGCAGTTTATTAGGGGGCCGGTACGAGCAGTACTTC
few	TRBV12-3/TRBV12-4	-	TRBJ2-7	CASSLVRVSEQYF	TGTGCCAGCAGTTTAGTCAGGGTGAGCGAGCAGTACTTC